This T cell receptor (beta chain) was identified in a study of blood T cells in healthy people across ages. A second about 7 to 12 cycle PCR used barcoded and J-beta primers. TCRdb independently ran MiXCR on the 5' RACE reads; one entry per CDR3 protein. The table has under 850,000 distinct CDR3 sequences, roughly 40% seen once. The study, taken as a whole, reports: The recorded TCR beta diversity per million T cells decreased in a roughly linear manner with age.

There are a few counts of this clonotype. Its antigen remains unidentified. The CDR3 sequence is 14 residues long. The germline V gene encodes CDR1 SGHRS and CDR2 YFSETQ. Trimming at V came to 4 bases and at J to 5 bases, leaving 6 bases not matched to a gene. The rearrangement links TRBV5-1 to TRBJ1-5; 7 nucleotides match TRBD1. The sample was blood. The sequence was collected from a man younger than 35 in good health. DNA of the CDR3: TGCGCCAGCAGCAAACAGGGGAACGATCAGCCCCAGCATTTT. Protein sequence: CASSKQGNDQPQHF.